The clone carrying this T cell receptor beta chain was seen ten or more times. Its antigen is unidentified. The sample originates from a study of metastatic and nonmetastatic thyroid tumors. From the PCR reads, TCRdb re-called clones with MiXCR. The sample has 11,000 or so clones; around 27% are singletons. Findings of the study overall: Compared with benign nodules, malignant thyroid tumors were reported to have significantly higher TCR beta diversity in both blood and tumor.

CDR1 is SEHNR, CDR2 FQNEAQ, per germline (reference sequence). Trimming took off 1 base at V and 0 bases at J, with 8 bases between the two ends. This CDR3 has 15 amino acids. Patients underwent thyroid surgery, and none had received any treatment before it. The sequence came from a male donor with papillary thyroid cancer or a benign thyroid nodule (not recorded which). Some clones in this sample may be carry-over from other donors' samples. This sequence joins TRBV7-9 and TRBJ2-3; no definite D call. Sequenced material: adjacent normal tissue. The CDR3: CASSLDAASTDTQYF. CDR3 bases: TGTGCCAGCAGCTTAGACGCTGCTAGCACAGATACGCAGTATTTT.